The 24 T cell receptor beta chains in this list originate from one sample, sequenced in a study of OX40 agonist ivuxolimab in advanced cancers. Here immunoSEQ multiplex PCR was the method, and the copy in TCRdb shows in-frame clones only, minus some. The data contain tens of thousands of clones, 86% of them seen just once; the ten biggest clones take up under 0.7%. The sample in question was CD4+ or CD8+ T cells sorted from blood, obtained in a trial of the OX40 agonist ivuxolimab. All receptors come from an adult with an advanced solid tumor such as melanoma, head and neck, liver or kidney cancer.

Remarks on this clone: One end of the junction does not line up with germline, which may come from a read error. The V call is TRBV7-9, the J call TRBJ2-7, with 9 bases lining up with TRBD2. The germline V gene has CDR1 SEHNR and CDR2 FQNEAQ (reference sequence). This CDR3 has 12 residues. CDR3 protein: CASSLGTSELYF. CDR3 nucleotide sequence: TGTGCCAGCAGCTTAGGGACTAGCGAGCTGTACTTC.

The chain combines TRBV19 with TRBJ1-4, with 9 bases that match TRBD1. The V gene end was trimmed by 5 bases and the J gene end by 7 bases; junction bases not matched to a gene: 11. This CDR3 has 16 residues. Germline assignment: CDR1 LNHDA and CDR2 SQIVND (reference sequence). The DNA of the CDR3 is TGTGCCAGTAGTCTTCGCCGGGACAGGGCCGCTGAAAAACTGTTTTTT. As protein: CASSLRRDRAAEKLFF.

This clone occurred a few times. The CDR3 loop reads CATSRDRKGSYGYTF. The CDR3 bases are TGTGCCACCAGCAGAGATAGAAAAGGTAGCTATGGCTACACCTTC. The gene calls are TRBV15 and TRBJ1-2, with D hard to call. The CDR3 consists of 15 residues. Trimming left V 0 bases short and J 4 bases short, with 12 bases between. CDR1 and CDR2 from the germline V gene are LNHNV and YYDKDF (reference sequence).

The rearrangement links TRBV2 to TRBJ2-7; TRBD1 matches 7 bases. Germline lookup yields CDR1 SNHLY and CDR2 FYNNEI. Unmatched junction bases numbered 6, after V lost 7 bases and J lost 3 bases. There are 13 residues in the CDR3. CDR3 nucleotide sequence: TGTGCCAGCAACCGGGACAGCATCTACGAGCAGTACTTC. It translates to CASNRDSIYEQYF.

The CDR3 here is CASRGPGETQYF. CDR3 in DNA: TGTGCCAGTAGAGGGCCGGGCGAGACCCAGTACTTC. The chain employs TRBV19 and TRBJ2-5, with unresolved D. The length of the CDR3 is 12 residues. Germline loops: CDR1 LNHDA, CDR2 SQIVND (reference sequence). Trimming took off 6 bases at V and 5 bases at J, with 10 bases between the two ends.

The count of this clone is one. The chain couples TRBV27 to TRBJ2-6; possibly TRBD1 for D (6 bases). V was pared by 2 bases and J by 0 bases, with 17 bases between. The length of the CDR3 is 19 residues. CDR1 MNHEY and CDR2 SMNVEV come from the germline V gene (reference sequence). CDR3 bases: TGTGCCAGCAGTTTACGGTCTACAGGGTTTGGCTCTGGGGCCAACGTCCTGACTTTC. It encodes CASSLRSTGFGSGANVLTF.

This sequence joins TRBV6-6 and TRBJ2-7, with 8 bases lining up with TRBD2. V shed 0 bases and J 0 bases; nucleotides not matched to a gene: 1. Germline V gene sequence: CDR1 MNHNY, CDR2 SVGAGI (reference sequence). This CDR3 region has 15 residues. CDR3 nucleotide sequence: TGTGCCAGCAGTTACTCCGGGACTAGCTCCTACGAGCAGTACTTC. Protein: CASSYSGTSSYEQYF.

This chain connects TRBV5-4 to TRBJ2-5, with D hard to call. CDR1 and CDR2 from the germline V gene are SGHNT and YYREEE (reference sequence). V lost 2 bases to trimming and J lost 3 bases, with 8 bases between them. The CDR3 is 13 residues long. The DNA for the CDR3 is TGTGCCAGCAGCTTTGTACTGGAAGAGACCCAGTACTTC. Amino acid sequence: CASSFVLEETQYF.

The genes are TRBV29-1 and TRBJ2-7; weak D call: TRBD1 (6 bases). The V end was cut by 5 bases, the J end by 3 bases, with 8 bases between. CDR3 size: 11 residues. Germline V gives CDR1 SQVTM, CDR2 ANQGSEA. CDR3 in amino acids: CSVRDIYEQYF. CDR3 nucleotide sequence: TGCAGCGTTCGGGACATCTACGAGCAGTACTTC.

The rearrangement joins TRBV28 to TRBJ2-5, with 7 bases lining up with TRBD2. The V gene end was trimmed by 2 bases and the J gene end by 2 bases; junction bases not matched to a gene: 8. Germline-derived CDR1 and CDR2 are MDHEN and SYDVKM. The CDR3 has 16 residues. The CDR3 loop reads CASSLSLAAIQETQYF. The CDR3 DNA follows: TGTGCCAGCAGTTTAAGCCTAGCGGCAATTCAAGAGACCCAGTACTTC.

This clone was seen only once. The V call is TRBV6-1, the J call TRBJ1-6; D perhaps matches TRBD1 (5 bases). The CDR3 runs to 15 residues. Trimming took off 1 base at V and 10 bases at J, with 14 bases between the two ends. Germline CDR1 is MNHNS and CDR2 is SASEGT. The CDR3 reads CASSEVRGTESPLHF. The CDR3 DNA follows: TGTGCCAGCAGTGAAGTCCGGGGGACTGAGTCACCCCTCCACTTT.

This chain links TRBV13 with TRBJ1-6, with D tentatively TRBD1 (6 bases). The CDR3 runs 15 residues. Germline values: CDR1 PRHDT, CDR2 FYEKMQ (reference sequence). Trimming shortened V by 5 bases and J by 3 bases, and 11 bases separated the two germline ends. CDR3 DNA: TGTGCCAGCAGCGAGGGACACAGCTATAATTCACCCCTCCACTTT. Translation: CASSEGHSYNSPLHF.

This clone was recorded a few times. A junction end diverges from the germline sequence, so it may reflect a read error. The chain couples TRBV11-2 to TRBJ2-2; 7 nucleotides match TRBD2. Germline assignment: CDR1 SGHAT and CDR2 FQNNGV. The CDR3 spans 14 residues. The CDR3 is CASRLGGNAGELFF. CDR3 nucleotides: TGTGCCAGCAGACTCGGGGGGAACGCCGGGGAGCTGTTTTTT.

The chain recombines TRBV5-1 with TRBJ1-6; no clear D gene. V was pared by 0 bases and J by 5 bases, with 12 bases between. The V gene's germline CDR1 is SGHRS and CDR2 YFSETQ. The CDR3 is 16 residues long. CDR3 nucleotide sequence: TGCGCCAGCAGCTTGGTTGACGGAGTCCATAATTCACCCCTCCACTTT. Its protein is CASSLVDGVHNSPLHF.

The chain couples TRBV18 to TRBJ1-1; 8 bases line up with TRBD1. V lost 6 bases and J lost 6; bases outside the gene matches: 6. Germline CDR1 reads KGHSH; CDR2 reads LQKENI. The CDR3 contains 13 residues. CDR3: CASSLDRAPEAFF. The CDR3 nucleotides read TGTGCCAGCTCGCTGGACAGGGCTCCTGAAGCTTTCTTT.

The chain links TRBV7-2 to TRBJ2-1, with 14 nucleotides matching TRBD2. CDR1 is SGHTA and CDR2 is FQGNSA in the germline V gene. The CDR3 extends over 17 amino acids. Trimming took 4 bases from V and 5 from J; bases not matched to a gene: 7. Here the CDR3 reads CASSSGRLAGGHNEQFF. CDR3 sequence (DNA): TGTGCCAGCAGCTCGGGCCGACTAGCGGGAGGGCACAATGAGCAGTTCTTC.

V is TRBV7-9 and J is TRBJ1-4; D is ambiguous. The CDR3 contains 12 residues. CDR1 SEHNR and CDR2 FQNEAQ come from the germline V gene (reference sequence). V shed 5 bases and J shed 12 bases, with 13 bases lying between them. This CDR3 reads CASSAHGEELFF. The CDR3 nucleotides read TGTGCCAGCAGCGCCCACGGGGAGGAACTGTTTTTT.

The chain has TRBV7-2 and TRBJ1-5; the match to TRBD1 covers 8 bases. Per the germline V gene, CDR1 is SGHTA and CDR2 is FQGNSA. V shed 2 bases, J shed 2 bases, and the junction held 5 bases outside the gene matches. CDR3 length equals 16 residues. CDR3 coding DNA: TGTGCCAGCAGCTTACTAAACAGGGGGGGCAATCAGCCCCAGCATTTT. Translated, it gives CASSLLNRGGNQPQHF.

The chain has TRBV28 and TRBJ2-7; D possibly matches TRBD1 or TRBD2 (6 bases each). In germline, CDR1 is MDHEN, CDR2 SYDVKM. Trimming cost V 4 bases and J 4 bases, with 20 bases left between them. The CDR3 runs 16 residues. Written as DNA, the CDR3 is TGTGCCAGCAGTTGGGCCCATTCGAGGGGGGCTTACGAGCAGTACTTC. Translating it yields CASSWAHSRGAYEQYF.

The chain's CDR3 is CASSWGGSDNEQFF. In nucleotides, the CDR3 is TGTGCCAGCAGCTGGGGGGGGTCCGACAATGAGCAGTTCTTC. The gene calls are TRBV7-9 and TRBJ2-1; 7 bases map to TRBD2. Trimming cost V 4 bases and J 5 bases; bases outside gene matches: 5. CDR1 SEHNR and CDR2 FQNEAQ come from the germline V gene (reference sequence). The CDR3 sequence is 14 residues long.

The chain couples TRBV5-6 to TRBJ1-2, with TRBD1 as a possible D gene (6 bases). V was shortened by 4 bases and J by 1 base, with 14 bases between the two germline ends. The germline V gene has CDR1 SGHDT and CDR2 YYEEEE. CDR3 size: 15 residues. CDR3 in DNA: TGTGCCAGCAGCCGAAGAGGACAGTATAACTATGGCTACACCTTC. Amino acid sequence: CASSRRGQYNYGYTF.

The chain recombines TRBV28 with TRBJ2-1; the D is unclear. The V end lost 1 base, the J end lost 6 bases, and 7 bases lay between the germline ends. CDR1 is MDHEN, CDR2 SYDVKM, per germline. This CDR3 has 13 amino acids. CDR3 sequence: CASSLSGVNEQFF. The CDR3 coding sequence is TGTGCCAGCAGTTTATCTGGCGTCAATGAGCAGTTCTTC. Full variable domain (outside the CDR3, taken from reference TRBV28 and TRBJ2-1): DVKVTQSSRYLVKRTGEKVFLECVQDMDHENMFWYRQDPGLGLRLIYFSYDVKMKEKGDIPEGYSVSREKKERFSLILESASTNQTSMYLCASSLSGVNEQFFGPGTRLTVL.

This sequence joins TRBV6-1 and TRBJ1-4; D call uncertain. This CDR3 is built from 15 residues. In germline, CDR1 is MNHNS, CDR2 SASEGT. Trimming took off 0 bases at V and 7 bases at J, with 12 bases between the two ends. For the CDR3, the DNA is TGTGCCAGCAGTGAAGCGGTAGGGATAGGTGAAAAACTGTTTTTT. Its translation is CASSEAVGIGEKLFF.

The sample holds one count of this clone. The CDR3: CSVGGTATEAFF. The CDR3 DNA reads as TGCAGCGTTGGGGGGACAGCGACTGAAGCTTTCTTT. The gene calls are TRBV29-1 and TRBJ1-1; TRBD1 matches at 7 bases. Germline CDR1 and CDR2: SQVTM and ANQGSEA. V was pared by 4 bases and J by 5 bases, with 4 bases of the junction left unmatched. The length of the CDR3 is 12 residues.